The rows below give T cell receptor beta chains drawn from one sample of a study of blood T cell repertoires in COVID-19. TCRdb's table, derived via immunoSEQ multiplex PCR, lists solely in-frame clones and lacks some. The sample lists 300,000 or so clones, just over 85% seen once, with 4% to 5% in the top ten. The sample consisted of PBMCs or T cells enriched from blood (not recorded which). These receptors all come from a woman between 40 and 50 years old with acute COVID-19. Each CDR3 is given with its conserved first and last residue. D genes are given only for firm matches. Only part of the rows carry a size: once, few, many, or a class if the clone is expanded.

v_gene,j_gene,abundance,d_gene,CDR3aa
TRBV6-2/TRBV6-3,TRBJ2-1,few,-,CASSYTETLYNEQFF
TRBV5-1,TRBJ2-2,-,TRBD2,CASSLGVAGTNTGELFF
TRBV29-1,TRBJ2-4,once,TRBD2,CSVGLAGGIQYF
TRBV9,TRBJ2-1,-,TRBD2,CASSVASGGAVNEQFF
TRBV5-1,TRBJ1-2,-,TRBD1,CASSSGTGRGYTF
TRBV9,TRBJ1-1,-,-,CASSVGQVMNTEAFF
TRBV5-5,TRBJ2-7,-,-,CASSLSGGLYEQYF
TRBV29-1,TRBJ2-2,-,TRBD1,CSVGTGGSGELFF
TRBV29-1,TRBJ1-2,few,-,CSVGGGVSGYTF
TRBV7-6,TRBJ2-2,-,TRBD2,CASTPSGGLELFF
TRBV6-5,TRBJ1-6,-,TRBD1,CASSIPGQGSPLHF
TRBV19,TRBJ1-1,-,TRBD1,CASSIQGGTEAFF
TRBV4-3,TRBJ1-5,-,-,CASSQDLQGLGPQHF
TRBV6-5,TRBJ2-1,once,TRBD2,CASSLGAGGDYNEQFF
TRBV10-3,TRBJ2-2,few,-,CAISAVGGTGELFF
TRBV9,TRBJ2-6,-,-,CASSVGSSGANVLTF
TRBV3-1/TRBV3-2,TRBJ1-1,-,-,CASSQASAGNTEAFF
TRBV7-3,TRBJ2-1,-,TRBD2,CASSTRAGGPMRNEQFF
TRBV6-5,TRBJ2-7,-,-,CASRLGHSYQQYF
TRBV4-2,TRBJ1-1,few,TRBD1,CASSQQGQTNTEAFF
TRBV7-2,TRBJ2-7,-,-,CASSLDIYNRDEQYF
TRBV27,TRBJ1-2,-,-,CASSLFPGANYGYTF
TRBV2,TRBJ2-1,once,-,CASSTDSFQFF
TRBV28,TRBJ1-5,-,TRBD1,CASSLWTGANQPQHF
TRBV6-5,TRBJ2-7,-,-,CASSYDRYEQYF
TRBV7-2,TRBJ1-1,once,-,CASSLASGNTEAFF
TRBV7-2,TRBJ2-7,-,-,CASSPPTGRESYEQYF
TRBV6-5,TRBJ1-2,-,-,CASSTYLGGYGYTF
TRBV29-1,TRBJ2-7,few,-,CSVELEGKAPYEQYF
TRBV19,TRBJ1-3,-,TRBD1,CASKDRGYSGNTIYF
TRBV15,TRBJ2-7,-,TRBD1,CATSIGGTGMHEQYF
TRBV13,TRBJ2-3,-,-,CASSLGQRSNTDTQYF
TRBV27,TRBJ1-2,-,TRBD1,CASSLGTGGNGYTF
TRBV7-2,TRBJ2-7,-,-,CASSLKALSYEQYF
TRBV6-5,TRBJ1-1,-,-,CASSFGIENTEAFF
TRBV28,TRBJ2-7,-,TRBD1,CASSYRDRSYEQYF
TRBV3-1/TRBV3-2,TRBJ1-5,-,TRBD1,CASSQELAGGQPQHF
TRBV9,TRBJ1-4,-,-,CASSVATGLTNEKLFF
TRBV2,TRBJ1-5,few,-,CASSEAFANQPQHF
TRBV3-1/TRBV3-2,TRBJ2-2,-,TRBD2,CSGTSGGENTGELFF
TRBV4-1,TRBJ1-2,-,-,CASSQDHRHGYTF
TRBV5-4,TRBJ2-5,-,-,CASSSQETQYF
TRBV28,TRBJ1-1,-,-,CASQRVNTEAFF
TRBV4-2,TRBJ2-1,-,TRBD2,CASRLIAGEYEQFF
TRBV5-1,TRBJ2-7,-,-,CASGLTSSYEQYF
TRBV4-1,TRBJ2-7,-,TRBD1,CASSQGRGQGPYEQYF
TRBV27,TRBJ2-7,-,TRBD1,CASSLGGQGAYEQYF
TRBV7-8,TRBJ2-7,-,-,CASSLGRGRYEQYF
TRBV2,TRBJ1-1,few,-,CASSVPGVKAFF